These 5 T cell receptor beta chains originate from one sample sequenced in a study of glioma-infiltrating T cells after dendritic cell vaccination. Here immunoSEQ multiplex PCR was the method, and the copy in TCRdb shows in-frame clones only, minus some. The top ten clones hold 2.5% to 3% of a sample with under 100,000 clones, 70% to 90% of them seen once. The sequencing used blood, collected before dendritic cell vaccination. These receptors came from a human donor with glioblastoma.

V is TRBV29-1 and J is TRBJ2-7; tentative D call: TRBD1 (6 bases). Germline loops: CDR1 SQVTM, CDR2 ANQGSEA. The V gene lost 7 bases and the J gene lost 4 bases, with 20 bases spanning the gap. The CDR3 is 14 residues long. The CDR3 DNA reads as TGCAGCGCCTCAGACAGGCCCTTCGATTACGAGCAGTACTTC. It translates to CSASDRPFDYEQYF.

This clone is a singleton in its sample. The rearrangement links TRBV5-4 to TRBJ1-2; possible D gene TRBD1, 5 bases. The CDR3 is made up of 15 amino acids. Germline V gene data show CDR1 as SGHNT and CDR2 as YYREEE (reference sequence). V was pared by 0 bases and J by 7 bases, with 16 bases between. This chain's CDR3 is CASSLARSTRGGYTF. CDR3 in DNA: TGTGCCAGCAGCTTGGCCCGGTCGACAAGGGGTGGCTACACCTTC.

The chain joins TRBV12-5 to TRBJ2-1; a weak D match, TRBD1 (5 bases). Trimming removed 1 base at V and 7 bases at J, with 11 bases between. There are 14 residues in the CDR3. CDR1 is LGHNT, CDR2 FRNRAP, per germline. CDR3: CASGLAQESNEQFF. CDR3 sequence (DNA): TGTGCTAGTGGTTTGGCACAGGAATCGAATGAGCAGTTCTTC.

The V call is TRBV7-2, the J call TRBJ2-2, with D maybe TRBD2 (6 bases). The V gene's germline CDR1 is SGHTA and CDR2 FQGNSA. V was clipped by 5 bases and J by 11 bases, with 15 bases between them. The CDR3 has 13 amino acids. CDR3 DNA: TGTGCCAGCAGCCCCCCGGGAGAGTTAGAGCTGTTTTTT. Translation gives CASSPPGELELFF.

The CDR3 DNA is TGTGCCAGCAGCTTTGGGGGCCCAAACTATGGCTACACCTTC. It is translated as CASSFGGPNYGYTF. V and J are TRBV11-3 and TRBJ1-2; D may be TRBD1 (6 bases). This CDR3 comprises 14 residues. Germline CDR1 SGHNT, CDR2 YENEEA. V was trimmed by 3 bases and J by 2 bases, leaving 10 bases between them.